The entry below gives a single TCR beta chain sequence along with its context. As yet, its antigen is unknown. The data are from a study of T cell responses to AZD1222 COVID-19 vaccine. Study background: Whether given at about 4 or about 12 weeks, second doses were pooled. Study outcomes and limitations: Donors were largely white British and mainly female; clonal diversity was possibly underestimated. Sampling that yielded the repertoires occurred only after the peak T cell response. Increases in Spike-specific TCR breadth and depth were seen after two AZD1222 doses.

Clones were sequenced by immunoSEQ multiplex PCR, and TCRdb holds only the in-frame ones, with some missing. The table has 95,000 to 110,000 clones, around nine tenths seen once. The CDR3 has 16 amino acids. With 6 bases removed from V and 3 bases from J, the gap between germline ends came to 18 bases. Germline V lookup: CDR1 MNHNY, CDR2 SVGAGI (reference sequence). Material: peripheral blood, obtained on day 0 of AZD1222 vaccination. This chain connects TRBV6-6 to TRBJ2-1, with D unresolved. The clonotype was recovered from an adult in good health. CDR3 sequence: CASRLISEGYYNEQFF. CDR3 nucleotides: TGTGCCAGCAGGCTGATTTCAGAAGGGTACTACAATGAGCAGTTCTTC.